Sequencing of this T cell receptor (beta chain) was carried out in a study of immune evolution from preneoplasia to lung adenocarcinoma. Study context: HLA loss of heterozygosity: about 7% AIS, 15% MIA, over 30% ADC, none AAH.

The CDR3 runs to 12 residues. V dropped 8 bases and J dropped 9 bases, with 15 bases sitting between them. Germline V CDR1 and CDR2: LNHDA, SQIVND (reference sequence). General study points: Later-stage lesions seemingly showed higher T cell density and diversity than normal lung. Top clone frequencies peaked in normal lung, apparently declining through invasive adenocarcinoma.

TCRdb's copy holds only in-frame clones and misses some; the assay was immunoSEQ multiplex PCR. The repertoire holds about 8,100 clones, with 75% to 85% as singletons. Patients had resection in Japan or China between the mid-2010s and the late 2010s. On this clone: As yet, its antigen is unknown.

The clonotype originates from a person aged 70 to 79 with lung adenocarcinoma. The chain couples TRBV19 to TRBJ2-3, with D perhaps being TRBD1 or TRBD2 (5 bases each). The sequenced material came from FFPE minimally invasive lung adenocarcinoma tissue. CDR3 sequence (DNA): TGTGCCAGTGGGGGTACGAGGACCACGCAGTATTTT. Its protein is CASGGTRTTQYF.